This TCR beta chain appears in the sequencing data of a study of CD8+ T cells in alopecia areata. Treatment noted: oral pan-JAK inhibitor, 5-10 mg twice daily. Sequencing templates came from extracted RNA that was reverse transcribed into cDNA. The assay was immunoSEQ multiplex PCR, and TCRdb's table has in-frame clones only and misses some. The data hold 150,000 to 200,000 clones, with 50% to 70% observed a single time. General observations from the study: Scalp lesions, especially in alopecia totalis/universalis, had higher clonality than normal scalp. Scalp and blood samples kept many expanded lesional clones throughout tofacitinib. Scalp clonality and expanded CD8+ clones among the top 100 fell significantly with tofacitinib. Mouse data revealed clearer TCR sharing than patient data did, a gap possibly tied to HLA.

Of note for this clone: Its antigen is not identified.

The germline gives CDR1 SQVTM, CDR2 ANQGSEA. Trimming removed 4 bases at V and 4 bases at J, with 8 bases between. The CDR3 has 11 amino acids. The V call is TRBV29-1, the J call TRBJ2-7; D is uncertain. The source is a human donor with alopecia areata. The sequences come from CD4+ T cells sorted from blood, collected between weeks 49 and 50, from a patient treated with tofacitinib. Written as DNA, the CDR3 is TGCAGCGTTGTGAATATTTACGAGCAGTACTTC. It yields the protein CSVVNIYEQYF.